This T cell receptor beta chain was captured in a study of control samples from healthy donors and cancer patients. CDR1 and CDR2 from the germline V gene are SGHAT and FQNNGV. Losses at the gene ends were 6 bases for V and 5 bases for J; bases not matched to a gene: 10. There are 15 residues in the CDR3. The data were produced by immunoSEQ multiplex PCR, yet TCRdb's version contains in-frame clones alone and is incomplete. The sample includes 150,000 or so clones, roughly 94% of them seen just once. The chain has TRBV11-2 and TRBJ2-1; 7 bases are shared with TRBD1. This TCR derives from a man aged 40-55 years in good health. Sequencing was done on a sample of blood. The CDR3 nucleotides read TGTGCCAGCAGTTCCCGACAGGGCTATGACAATGAGCAGTTCTTC. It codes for CASSSRQGYDNEQFF. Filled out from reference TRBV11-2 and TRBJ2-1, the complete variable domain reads EAGVAQSPRYKIIEKRQSVAFWCNPISGHATLYWYQQILGQGPKLLIQFQNNGVVDDSQLPKDRFSAERLKGVDSTLKIQPAKLEDSAVYLCASSSRQGYDNEQFFGPGTRLTVL.